Sequencing of this T cell receptor beta chain was carried out in a study of technical replicates of blood from several donors. Sequenced by immunoSEQ multiplex PCR; TCRdb stores in-frame clones only, minus some. The repertoire holds around 58,000 clones, with approximately 87% as singletons. CDR3 length: 12 residues. The germline CDR1 and CDR2 sequences are ENHRY and SYGVKD. V was shortened by 2 bases and J by 8 bases, with 9 bases between the two germline ends. This sequence was found in a human donor in good health. Some clones in this sample may be carry-over from other donors' samples. The sample consisted of PBMCs. The chain employs TRBV10-3 and TRBJ1-1; D gene ambiguous. The CDR3 spells CAISEVSEEAFF. The CDR3, as DNA: TGTGCCATCAGTGAGGTGTCAGAAGAAGCTTTCTTT.